This note documents a single T cell receptor (beta chain) sequence. What it binds is not known. This sample was included in a study of T cell responses to AZD1222 COVID-19 vaccine. Repertoires were generated with immunoSEQ multiplex PCR, while TCRdb's copy carries only in-frame clones and drops some. The data show roughly 110,000 clones, about 86% seen once. Whole-study results and caveats: White British donors predominated, females outnumbered males, and clonal diversity was possibly underestimated.

The CDR3 extends over 11 amino acids. Germline V gives CDR1 SGHNT, CDR2 YYREEE (reference sequence). Trimming pared 3 bases from V and 3 bases from J, leaving 2 bases between. The chain uses TRBV5-4 and TRBJ2-3; D is uncertain. This TCR came from an adult in good health. The starting material was peripheral blood, obtained on day 0 of AZD1222 vaccination. DNA of the CDR3: TGTGCCAGCAGCTCGACAGATACGCAGTATTTT. It encodes CASSSTDTQYF. The variable domain in full, completed from reference TRBV5-4 and TRBJ2-3, reads ETGVTQSPTHLIKTRGQQVTLRCSSQSGHNTVSWYQQALGQGPQFIFQYYREEENGRGNFPPRFSGLQFPNYSSELNVNALELDDSALYLCASSSTDTQYFGPGTRLTVL.